This paragraph covers one T cell receptor (beta chain) sequence. Authors' data handling: Reference gene primer amplification gave nucleated cell count estimates. The data were produced by immunoSEQ multiplex PCR, yet TCRdb's version contains in-frame clones alone and is incomplete. V, J and clone size were drawn from that table, and D and trimming were deduced from the DNA. The table lists roughly 290,000 clones, approximately 84% of them singletons, with around 14% in the top ten. The germline V gene encodes CDR1 MNHEY and CDR2 SVGAGI. V shed 0 bases and J shed 4 bases, with 9 bases lying between them. The length of the CDR3 is 14 residues. This sample was included in a study of blood T cell repertoires in COVID-19. Overall study: Acute-phase and convalescent COVID-19 samples originated in the United States, Italy and Spain.

The V and J genes are TRBV6-5 and TRBJ1-2; D ambiguous. The clonotype originates from a person aged 70 to 80 with COVID-19, enrolled during active disease. Input material: peripheral blood. CDR3 protein: CASSYSISGYGYTF. CDR3 bases: TGTGCCAGCAGTTACTCTATATCCGGCTATGGCTACACCTTC.